This entry describes one TCR beta chain. The sample belongs to a study of blood T cell repertoires in COVID-19. Study details: PBMCs, B-cell-depleted T cells, or T cells provided the cDNA or gDNA that made up the material.

In Seattle, patients joined the study during active infection and were tracked longitudinally. TCRdb's table, derived via immunoSEQ multiplex PCR, lists solely in-frame clones and lacks some. The table lists about 230,000 clones, 65% to 90% of them singletons, with 11% in the top ten. Sequencing used peripheral blood. This clonotype originated in a man aged 45-65 years with COVID-19, enrolled during active disease.

In DNA, the CDR3 is TGTGCCAGCAGCGTAGAAGCGGGGGGCACAGATACGCAGTATTTT. Its translation: CASSVEAGGTDTQYF. This chain joins TRBV9 and TRBJ2-3; 8 positions match TRBD2. This CDR3 has 15 residues. V lost 0 bases, J lost 1 base, and 1 base stayed unmatched. Germline lookup yields CDR1 SGDLS and CDR2 YYNGEE. The full variable domain, in which reference TRBV9 and TRBJ2-3 provide the parts outside the CDR3, is DSGVTQTPKHLITATGQRVTLRCSPRSGDLSVYWYQQSLDQGLQFLIQYYNGEERAKGNILERFSAQQFPDLHSELNLSSLELGDSALYFCASSVEAGGTDTQYFGPGTRLTVL.